Following are 4 T cell receptor beta chains from one sample sequenced in a study of cytomegalovirus exposure and HLA in healthy donors. The PCR made use of 60 Vbeta and 13 Jbeta primers. The data were produced by immunoSEQ multiplex PCR, yet TCRdb's version contains in-frame clones alone and is incomplete. The sample shows 99,000 or so clones, about three quarters of them seen only once. The sequencing input was PBMCs. The receptors derive from a male donor in good health and CMV-seronegative.

This clone was detected only a few times. The chain combines TRBV11-2 with TRBJ2-7; D perhaps matches TRBD1 (6 bases). The V end lost 2 bases, the J end lost 2 bases, and 13 bases lay between the germline ends. Germline V gives CDR1 SGHAT, CDR2 FQNNGV. The CDR3 is 15 amino acids. The CDR3 reads CASSLSDSFTYEQYF. CDR3 bases: TGTGCCAGCAGCTTATCGGACAGTTTTACCTACGAGCAGTACTTC.

V usage is TRBV27 and J usage is TRBJ2-7; 8 bases match TRBD1. Germline V gene data show CDR1 as MNHEY and CDR2 as SMNVEV (reference sequence). The CDR3 has 17 amino acids. The ends lost 6 bases at V and 7 bases at J; junction bases unmatched: 20. Here the CDR3 reads CASSHDRTGKSPGEQYF. The CDR3 bases are TGTGCCAGCAGCCACGACCGGACAGGGAAGAGCCCGGGGGAGCAGTACTTC.

This chain links TRBV28 with TRBJ2-7; TRBD2 matches at 8 bases. Per germline, CDR1 MDHEN and CDR2 SYDVKM. The CDR3 length is 13 residues. Unmatched junction bases numbered 4, after V lost 2 bases and J lost 7 bases. The CDR3 reads CASSLLAGREQYF. For the CDR3, the DNA is TGTGCCAGCAGTTTACTAGCGGGCAGAGAGCAGTACTTC.

The chain is built from TRBV11-3 and TRBJ2-1, with 7 nucleotides matching TRBD2. The germline V gene encodes CDR1 SGHNT and CDR2 YENEEA. This CDR3 is 17 amino acids long. After removal of 3 bases from V and 6 bases from J, the junction contained 14 bases not matched to a gene. CDR3 coding DNA: TGTGCCAGCAGCTTCCCTGGCGGGAGCAAGGTAGGCAATGAGCAGTTCTTC. Translation gives CASSFPGGSKVGNEQFF.